A selection of T cell receptor beta chains follows, all from one sample in a study of cytomegalovirus exposure and HLA in healthy donors. Profiled with immunoSEQ multiplex PCR; TCRdb holds only in-frame clones, not every one. The sample consists of 150,000 to 200,000 clones, roughly 82% of them appearing once. The sample consisted of PBMCs. Every receptor here comes from a girl aged 10 to 17 in good health and CMV-seropositive. CDR3s include the opening cysteine and the closing phenylalanine or tryptophan. Each record gives: clone size, D gene, J gene, V gene, CDR3 DNA, CDR3 protein. The D gene is left open where the match is weak. Size is omitted from some rows. Given values are once, few, many or a class for expanded clones.

clone size: few
D gene: TRBD2
J gene: TRBJ2-1
V gene: TRBV25-1
CDR3 DNA: TGTGCCAGCAGTGGGGGACTAGCGGGAATCCCCCCTCATGAGCAGTTCTTC
CDR3 protein: CASSGGLAGIPPHEQFF

clone size: -
D gene: -
J gene: TRBJ1-1
V gene: TRBV7-8
CDR3 DNA: TGTGCCAGCAGCTTTCGGGGAGGGAACACTGAAGCTTTCTTT
CDR3 protein: CASSFRGGNTEAFF

clone size: once
D gene: -
J gene: TRBJ2-2
V gene: TRBV2
CDR3 DNA: TGTGCCAGCAGGCCCCGGACAGTCACCGGGGAGCTGTTTTTT
CDR3 protein: CASRPRTVTGELFF

clone size: -
D gene: -
J gene: TRBJ1-2
V gene: TRBV10-3
CDR3 DNA: TGTGCCATCAGTGAGTCTGGGGACTCCTACACCTTC
CDR3 protein: CAISESGDSYTF

clone size: once
D gene: TRBD1
J gene: TRBJ2-2
V gene: TRBV2
CDR3 DNA: TGTGCCAGCGCCAGGGGGCGAAGGACCGGGGAGCTGTTTTTT
CDR3 protein: CASARGRRTGELFF

clone size: -
D gene: TRBD1
J gene: TRBJ1-1
V gene: TRBV7-8
CDR3 DNA: TGTGCCAGCAGCTTAGAGTCCGGGACAGGGGGGAACACTGAAGCTTTCTTT
CDR3 protein: CASSLESGTGGNTEAFF

clone size: -
D gene: -
J gene: TRBJ2-4
V gene: TRBV19
CDR3 DNA: TGTGCCGCCATAACAGGGGGGGTAGGAGGGTCAGCCAAAAACATTCAGTACTTC
CDR3 protein: CAAITGGVGGSAKNIQYF

clone size: -
D gene: -
J gene: TRBJ2-1
V gene: TRBV9
CDR3 DNA: TGTGCCAGCAGCGTAGAACTAGATAACAATGAGCAGTTCTTC
CDR3 protein: CASSVELDNNEQFF

clone size: -
D gene: TRBD1
J gene: TRBJ1-5
V gene: TRBV6-1
CDR3 DNA: TGTGCCAGCAGTCAGGGGGCTAATCAGCCCCAGCATTTT
CDR3 protein: CASSQGANQPQHF

clone size: few
D gene: TRBD1
J gene: TRBJ1-2
V gene: TRBV18
CDR3 DNA: TGTGCCAGCTCACCAAACGCCGACAGGGGGCAGGGCTACACCTTC
CDR3 protein: CASSPNADRGQGYTF

clone size: -
D gene: TRBD1
J gene: TRBJ2-5
V gene: TRBV5-1
CDR3 DNA: TGCGCCAGCAGCCAGGGGGATCCAGAGACCCAGTACTTC
CDR3 protein: CASSQGDPETQYF

clone size: -
D gene: -
J gene: TRBJ2-3
V gene: TRBV4-1
CDR3 DNA: TGCGCCAGCAGCCAGCCGGGACTCAGCACAGATACGCAGTATTTT
CDR3 protein: CASSQPGLSTDTQYF

clone size: -
D gene: TRBD2
J gene: TRBJ2-1
V gene: TRBV11-2
CDR3 DNA: TGTGCCAGCAGCCCATGGACTAGCGGGATTTACAATGAGCAGTTCTTC
CDR3 protein: CASSPWTSGIYNEQFF

clone size: -
D gene: -
J gene: TRBJ2-7
V gene: TRBV10-3
CDR3 DNA: TGTGCCATCAGTGATTCGTGGTCGCGGCACTCCTACGAGCAGTACTTC
CDR3 protein: CAISDSWSRHSYEQYF

clone size: -
D gene: TRBD2
J gene: TRBJ2-1
V gene: TRBV27
CDR3 DNA: TGTGCCAGCAGTGCGCCGGGGGGGCCCTCCTACAATGAGCAGTTCTTC
CDR3 protein: CASSAPGGPSYNEQFF

clone size: -
D gene: -
J gene: TRBJ1-2
V gene: TRBV6-5
CDR3 DNA: TGTGCCAGCAGAAACGGGGGCTATGGCTACACCTTC
CDR3 protein: CASRNGGYGYTF

clone size: -
D gene: TRBD2
J gene: TRBJ2-1
V gene: TRBV18
CDR3 DNA: TGTGCCAGCTCACCAGGGGGAGGACTAGTTAACAATGAGCAGTTCTTC
CDR3 protein: CASSPGGGLVNNEQFF

clone size: -
D gene: TRBD2
J gene: TRBJ2-2
V gene: TRBV5-1
CDR3 DNA: TGCGCCAGCAGCGGAGGACTAGTCTCCACCGGGGAGCTGTTTTTT
CDR3 protein: CASSGGLVSTGELFF

clone size: -
D gene: TRBD2
J gene: TRBJ2-5
V gene: TRBV5-4
CDR3 DNA: TGTGCCAGCAGCTTGGCAGGACTAGCGGGGGCCAAACAAGAGACCCAGTACTTC
CDR3 protein: CASSLAGLAGAKQETQYF

clone size: -
D gene: TRBD1
J gene: TRBJ1-6
V gene: TRBV28
CDR3 DNA: TGTGCCAGCCGGACAGGGGAATATCCACCCCTCCACTTT
CDR3 protein: CASRTGEYPPLHF